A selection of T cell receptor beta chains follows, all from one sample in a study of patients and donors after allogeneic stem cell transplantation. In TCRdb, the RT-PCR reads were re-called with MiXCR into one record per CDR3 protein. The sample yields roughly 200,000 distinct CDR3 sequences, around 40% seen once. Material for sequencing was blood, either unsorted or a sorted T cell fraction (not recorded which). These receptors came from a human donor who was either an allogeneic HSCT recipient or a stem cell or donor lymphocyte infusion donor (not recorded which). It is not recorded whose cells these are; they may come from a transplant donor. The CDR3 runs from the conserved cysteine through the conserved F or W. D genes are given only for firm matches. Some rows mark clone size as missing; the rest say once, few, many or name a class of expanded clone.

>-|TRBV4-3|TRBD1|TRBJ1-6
CASSPSAGGVSPLHF
TGCGCCAGCAGCCCTTCAGCAGGGGGCGTTTCACCCCTCCACTTT
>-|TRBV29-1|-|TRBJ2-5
CSVDVLGETQYF
TGCAGCGTTGATGTCTTGGGGGAGACCCAGTACTTC
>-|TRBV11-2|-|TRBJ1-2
CASSQVGEVGYGYTF
TGTGCCAGCAGCCAAGTCGGGGAGGTGGGCTATGGCTACACCTTC
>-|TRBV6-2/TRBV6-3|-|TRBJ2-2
CASSFRQGRTGELFF
TGTGCCAGCAGTTTTAGGCAGGGAAGAACCGGGGAGCTGTTTTTT
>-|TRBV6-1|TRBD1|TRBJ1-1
CASLKRPDRENTEAFF
TGTGCCAGCCTCAAACGCCCCGACAGGGAGAACACTGAAGCTTTCTTT
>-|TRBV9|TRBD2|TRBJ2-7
CASSPRLAGGIYEQYF
TGTGCCAGCAGCCCCCGACTAGCGGGGGGGATCTACGAGCAGTACTTC
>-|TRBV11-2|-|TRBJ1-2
CASSLGPRGRDGYTF
TGTGCCAGCAGCTTAGGCCCCCGGGGCAGGGATGGCTACACCTTC
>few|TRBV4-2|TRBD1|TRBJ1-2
CASSQPITGERYGYTF
TGTGCCAGCAGCCAACCGATTACAGGGGAACGCTATGGCTACACCTTC
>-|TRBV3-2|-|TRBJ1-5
CASSQVGGARSYSNQPQHF
TGTGCCAGCAGCCAGGTTGGGGGGGCGCGATCCTACAGCAATCAGCCCCAGCATTTT
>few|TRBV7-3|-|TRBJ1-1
CASSRAPGVLNTEAFF
TGTGCCAGCAGCCGTGCCCCGGGGGTTCTGAACACTGAAGCTTTCTTT
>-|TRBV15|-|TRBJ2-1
CATSILGTPGNEQFF
TGTGCCACCAGCATACTTGGGACACCTGGCAATGAGCAGTTCTTC
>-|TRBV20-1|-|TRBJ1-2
CSARKAVRSGYTF
TGCAGTGCTAGAAAAGCGGTCAGGAGTGGCTACACCTTC
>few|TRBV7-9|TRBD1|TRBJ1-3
CASSLGQGAGTGNTIYF
TGTGCCAGCAGCTTAGGACAGGGGGCAGGCACTGGAAACACCATATATTTT
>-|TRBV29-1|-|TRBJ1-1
CSVEDGTEAFF
TGCAGCGTTGAGGATGGAACTGAAGCTTTCTTT
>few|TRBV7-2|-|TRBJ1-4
CASSLEAGPTGKLFF
TGTGCCAGCAGCTTAGAGGCAGGGCCAACCGGAAAACTGTTTTTT
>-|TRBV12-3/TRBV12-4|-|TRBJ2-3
CASSKNTQYF
TGTGCCAGCAGCAAGAATACGCAGTATTTT
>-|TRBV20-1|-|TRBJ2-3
CSARRGEGTDTQYF
TGCAGTGCTAGAAGGGGAGAAGGCACAGATACGCAGTATTTT
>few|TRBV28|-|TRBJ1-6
CASSLQGPGSPLHF
TGTGCCAGCAGTTTACAGGGACCAGGTTCACCCCTCCACTTT
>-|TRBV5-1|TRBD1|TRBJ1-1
CASSLGQGHTEAFF
TGCGCCAGCAGCTTGGGACAGGGTCACACTGAAGCTTTCTTT
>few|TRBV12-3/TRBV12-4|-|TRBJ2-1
CASRRTGEALNEQFF
TGTGCCAGCAGACGAACAGGGGAGGCTTTGAATGAGCAGTTCTTC
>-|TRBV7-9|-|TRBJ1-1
CASSPRGDTEAFF
TGTGCCAGCAGCCCTCGGGGTGACACTGAAGCTTTCTTT
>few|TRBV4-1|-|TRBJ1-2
CASSSGIYGYTF
TGCGCCAGCAGCTCCGGGATCTATGGCTACACCTTC
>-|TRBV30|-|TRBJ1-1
CAWNQQGRYTEAFF
TGTGCCTGGAATCAACAGGGTCGGTACACTGAAGCTTTCTTT
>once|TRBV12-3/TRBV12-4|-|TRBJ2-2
CASRIYRAGELFF
TGTGCCAGCAGAATATACAGGGCGGGGGAGCTGTTTTTT
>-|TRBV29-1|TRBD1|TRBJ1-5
CSVRTGRDQPQHF
TGCAGCGTTCGGACAGGGAGGGATCAGCCCCAGCATTTT
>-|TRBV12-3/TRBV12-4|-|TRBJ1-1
CASSFVAVNTEAFF
TGTGCCAGCAGTTTCGTGGCGGTGAACACTGAAGCTTTCTTT
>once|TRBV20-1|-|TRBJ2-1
CSARGLLSDEQFF
TGCAGTGCTAGAGGGCTTCTTAGCGATGAGCAGTTCTTC
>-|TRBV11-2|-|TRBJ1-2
CASSLGGWTENPDNYGYTF
TGTGCCAGCAGCTTAGGGGGATGGACAGAGAATCCCGACAACTATGGCTACACCTTC
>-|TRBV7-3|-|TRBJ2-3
CASSSAGGDTQYF
TGTGCCAGCAGCTCCGCTGGAGGAGATACGCAGTATTTT
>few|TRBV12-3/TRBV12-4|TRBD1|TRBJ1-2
CATRQGSSFDGYTF
TGTGCCACCCGACAGGGGAGTTCCTTTGATGGCTACACCTTC
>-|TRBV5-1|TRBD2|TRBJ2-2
CASNQRGRLAGELFF
TGCGCCAGCAACCAGCGGGGGCGCTTGGCCGGGGAGCTGTTTTTT
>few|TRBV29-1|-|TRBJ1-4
CSVEERGASEKLFF
TGCAGCGTTGAAGAGAGGGGAGCTAGTGAAAAACTGTTTTTT
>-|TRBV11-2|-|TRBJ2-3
CASSSILGRVVDTQYF
TGTGCCAGCAGCTCCATTCTAGGGCGGGTGGTGGATACGCAGTATTTT
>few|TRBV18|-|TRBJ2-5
CASSPLAVQETQYF
TGTGCCAGCTCACCACTAGCGGTACAAGAGACCCAGTACTTC
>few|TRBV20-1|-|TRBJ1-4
CSARTLIPTNEKLFF
TGCAGTGCTAGGACCCTAATCCCAACTAATGAAAAACTGTTTTTT
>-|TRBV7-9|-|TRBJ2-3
CASRGTSKDTQYF
TGTGCCAGCAGAGGGACTTCTAAGGATACGCAGTATTTT
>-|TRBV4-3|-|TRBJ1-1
CASSQDPASTEAFF
TGCGCCAGCAGCCAAGATCCGGCGAGCACTGAAGCTTTCTTT
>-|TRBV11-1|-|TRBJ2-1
CASSLGTVPYNEQFF
TGTGCCAGCAGCTTAGGGACAGTCCCCTACAATGAGCAGTTCTTC
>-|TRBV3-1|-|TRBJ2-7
CASSQQGSSSYEQYF
TGTGCCAGCAGCCAGCAGGGTTCGAGCTCCTACGAGCAGTACTTC
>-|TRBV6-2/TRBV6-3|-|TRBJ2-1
CASSPKETPDEQFF
TGTGCCAGCAGCCCTAAGGAGACTCCTGATGAGCAGTTCTTC
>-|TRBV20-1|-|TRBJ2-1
CRTEDSNNEQFF
TGCAGGACAGAGGACTCCAACAATGAGCAGTTCTTC
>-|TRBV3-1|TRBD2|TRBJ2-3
CASSPGLAGGDTQYF
TGTGCCAGCAGCCCCGGACTAGCGGGGGGAGATACGCAGTATTTT
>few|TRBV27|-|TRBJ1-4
CASSSDSLLNEKLFF
TGTGCCAGCAGTTCCGACAGTCTACTTAATGAAAAACTGTTTTTT
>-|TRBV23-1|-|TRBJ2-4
CASSRETGILAKNIQYF
TGCGCCAGCAGTCGCGAGACAGGAATACTAGCCAAAAACATTCAGTACTTC
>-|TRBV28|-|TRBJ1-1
CASRQDLPGAFF
TGTGCCAGCAGACAAGATCTCCCAGGGGCTTTCTTT
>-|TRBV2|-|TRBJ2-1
CASSDPTRPYNEQFF
TGTGCCAGCAGTGACCCGACACGTCCCTACAATGAGCAGTTCTTC